These 28 T cell receptor beta chains share one sample of origin, sequenced in a study of beta chain features in type 1 diabetes. Sequenced material consisted of expressed TCRB transcripts (all of the isolated RNA was reverse transcribed). Sequenced by immunoSEQ multiplex PCR; TCRdb stores in-frame clones only, minus some. The sample gives 150,000 to 200,000 clones, approximately 13% of which show up once; about 0.58% is in the top ten. The sequencing sample was made of central memory CD4+ T cells from blood. The receptors come from a woman aged 18-29 years in good health.

The sample holds a few counts of this clone. The V and J genes are TRBV2 and TRBJ2-1; TRBD2 agrees at 9 bases. The CDR3 contains 14 residues. Germline loops: CDR1 SNHLY, CDR2 FYNNEI. The junction had 5 bases not matched to a gene; V was cut back by 11 bases and J by 0 bases. The DNA of the CDR3 is TGTGCCTGTAATAGCGGGAGCTCCTACAATGAGCAGTTCTTC. Its translation is CACNSGSSYNEQFF.

This clone has a handful of counts. The chain joins TRBV7-2 to TRBJ2-7, with TRBD1 identical over 8 bases. V lost 1 base, J lost 6 bases, and 8 bases stayed unmatched. The CDR3 sequence is 15 residues long. Germline CDR1 SGHTA, CDR2 FQGNSA. The CDR3, as DNA: TGTGCCAGCAGCTTAGATGGGGGCAGGGGGCGCGAGCAGTACTTC. Protein: CASSLDGGRGREQYF.

The chain uses TRBV4-1 and TRBJ2-5, with D maybe TRBD2 (6 bases). This CDR3 spans 16 amino acids. From germline, CDR1 is MGHRA and CDR2 YSYEKL. V shed 3 bases and J shed 5 bases, with 19 bases lying between them. CDR3 region: CASSHDSRRVGETQYF. The CDR3 bases are TGCGCCAGCAGCCATGACAGCAGGAGGGTTGGGGAGACCCAGTACTTC.

The rearrangement links TRBV30 to TRBJ2-7; 8 bases line up with TRBD2. This CDR3 comprises 13 residues. Per the germline V gene, CDR1 is GTSNPN and CDR2 is SVGIG (reference sequence). Germline trimming cut 1 base from V and 3 bases from J; bases unmatched to any gene: 2. The CDR3 nucleotides are TGTGCCTGGAGTGGGACTAGCCTCTACGAGCAGTACTTC. As protein: CAWSGTSLYEQYF.

CDR3: CSVEGARDRTNYGYTF. CDR3 coding DNA: TGCAGCGTTGAAGGGGCCCGAGACAGAACAAACTATGGCTACACCTTC. V gene TRBV29-1 combines with J gene TRBJ1-2; tentative D call: TRBD1 (5 bases). Trimming pared 1 base from V and 2 bases from J, leaving 17 bases between. The germline V gene has CDR1 SQVTM and CDR2 ANQGSEA. This CDR3 spans 16 amino acids.

Concerning this clone: In the same sample, other DNA sequences code for this CDR3. This rearrangement joins TRBV4-3 to TRBJ2-1; 11 nucleotides match TRBD2. The CDR3 has 16 residues. V lost 4 bases, J lost 3 bases, and 5 bases stayed unmatched. Germline values: CDR1 LGHNA, CDR2 YSLEER. For the CDR3, the DNA is TGCGCCAGCAGCCTTCTAGCGGGAGGAGACTACAATGAGCAGTTCTTC. Translating it yields CASSLLAGGDYNEQFF.

Comments on this clone: Different DNA sequences within this sample yield the same CDR3. The rearrangement joins TRBV30 to TRBJ2-7, with D tentatively TRBD1 (6 bases). The V end lost 0 bases, the J end lost 4 bases, and 7 bases lay between the germline ends. Germline CDR1 reads GTSNPN; CDR2 reads SVGIG (reference sequence). The CDR3 contains 12 residues. The CDR3 bases are TGTGCCTGGAGTGTAAGGGGGTACGAGCAGTACTTC. It codes for CAWSVRGYEQYF.

The sample holds a few counts of this clone. This sequence joins TRBV27 and TRBJ2-5; 12 bases map to TRBD1. CDR1 is MNHEY and CDR2 is SMNVEV in the germline V gene (reference sequence). Trimming took 5 bases from V and 5 from J; bases not matched to a gene: 9. This CDR3 spans 16 amino acids. The CDR3, as DNA: TGTGCCAGCAGTCCGACCGGGACAGGGGGCGTGGAGACCCAGTACTTC. Protein sequence: CASSPTGTGGVETQYF.

This clone was detected a few times. The chain recombines TRBV7-2 with TRBJ2-5; D is perhaps TRBD2 (5 bases). Deletions cut 5 bases from V and 0 bases from J, with 10 bases between. The CDR3 loop spans 14 amino acids. From germline, CDR1 is SGHTA and CDR2 FQGNSA. The CDR3: CASSRDYYQETQYF. The CDR3 DNA reads TGTGCCAGCAGCCGTGACTATTACCAAGAGACCCAGTACTTC.

The V call is TRBV19, the J call TRBJ1-2; D gene uncertain. Germline V gene data show CDR1 as LNHDA and CDR2 as SQIVND (reference sequence). V lost 3 bases and J lost 4, with 6 bases in between. The CDR3 totals 12 residues. The DNA of the CDR3 is TGTGCCAGTAGTATCCGGGGCTATGGCTACACCTTC. Residues: CASSIRGYGYTF.

This clone has more than one count but fewer than ten. CDR3: CASSLDRVWSNTEAFF. The CDR3 DNA is TGTGCCAGCAGCTTGGACAGGGTTTGGTCGAACACTGAAGCTTTCTTT. The V and J genes are TRBV7-9 and TRBJ1-1; 8 positions agree with TRBD1. This CDR3 is built from 16 residues. CDR1 and CDR2 from the germline V gene are SEHNR and FQNEAQ (reference sequence). Trimming took 3 bases from V and 1 from J; bases not matched to a gene: 7.

This clone was seen a handful of times. The chain employs TRBV5-1 and TRBJ2-3; TRBD2 aligns across 7 bases. CDR1 and CDR2 (germline): SGHRS, YFSETQ. Losses at the gene ends were 2 bases for V and 6 bases for J; bases not matched to a gene: 3. There are 13 residues in the CDR3. CDR3 amino acids: CASSFGRGDTQYF. CDR3 in DNA: TGCGCCAGCAGCTTTGGGAGGGGTGATACGCAGTATTTT.

This chain connects TRBV5-1 to TRBJ2-7; 8 nucleotides align to TRBD1. V lost 4 bases and J lost 6; bases outside the gene matches: 12. CDR1 and CDR2 (germline): SGHRS, YFSETQ. The CDR3 has 15 residues. CDR3 coding DNA: TGCGCCAGCAGCAGGAGCCAGGGGGCGCAGGGCGAGCAGTACTTC. Its translation is CASSRSQGAQGEQYF. Complete variable domain (other parts from reference TRBV5-1 and TRBJ2-7): KAGVTQTPRYLIKTRGQQVTLSCSPISGHRSVSWYQQTPGQGLQFLFEYFSETQRNKGNFPGRFSGRQFSNSRSEMNVSTLELGDSALYLCASSRSQGAQGEQYFGPGTRLTVT.

In DNA form, the CDR3 reads TGTGCCAGCAGTTCCCGGGTCTCACCCTACGAGCAGTACTTC. Encoded protein: CASSSRVSPYEQYF. The chain is built from TRBV28 and TRBJ2-7; D is unresolved. Trimming cost V 4 bases and J 2 bases, with 12 bases left between them. CDR1 is MDHEN, CDR2 SYDVKM, per germline. The length of the CDR3 is 14 residues.

This clone has more than one count but fewer than ten. The same CDR3 also results from other DNA sequences found in this sample. The chain couples TRBV7-9 to TRBJ1-2, with D possibly being TRBD1 (6 bases). CDR3 length: 14 amino acids. CDR1 and CDR2 from the germline V gene are SEHNR and FQNEAQ (reference sequence). Trimming shortened V by 1 base and J by 3 bases, and 9 bases separated the two germline ends. CDR3 amino acids: CASSLETGDYGYTF. The DNA for the CDR3 is TGTGCCAGCAGCTTAGAGACAGGTGACTATGGCTACACCTTC. Filled out from reference TRBV7-9 and TRBJ1-2, the complete variable domain reads DTGVSQNPRHKITKRGQNVTFRCDPISEHNRLYWYRQTLGQGPEFLTYFQNEAQLEKSRLLSDRFSAERPKGSFSTLEIQRTEQGDSAMYLCASSLETGDYGYTFGSGTRLTVV.

V and J are TRBV27 and TRBJ2-7, with D uncertain. V was pared by 3 bases and J by 4 bases, with 10 bases between. The CDR3 is made up of 13 amino acids. Per the germline V gene, CDR1 is MNHEY and CDR2 is SMNVEV (reference sequence). CDR3 DNA: TGTGCCAGCAGTTTCCTCCCCGGTTACGAGCAGTACTTC. As protein: CASSFLPGYEQYF.

The chain uses TRBV28 and TRBJ2-7, with D possibly matching TRBD1 (6 bases). The V and J ends lost 4 bases and 2 bases respectively, with 15 bases between them. This CDR3 has 15 amino acids. The V gene's germline CDR1 is MDHEN and CDR2 SYDVKM. CDR3 nucleotide sequence: TGTGCCAGCAGTTCCAGGGGTAGGGCCACCTACGAGCAGTACTTC. This sequence encodes CASSSRGRATYEQYF.

The chain uses TRBV6-1 and TRBJ2-2; 14 bases map to TRBD2. The junction had 2 bases not matched to a gene; V was cut back by 3 bases and J by 5 bases. Per the germline V gene, CDR1 is MNHNS and CDR2 is SASEGT. CDR3 length: 16 residues. The CDR3, as DNA: TGTGCCAGCAGTGAGGGACTAGCGGGAGTAACCGGGGAGCTGTTTTTT. It yields the protein CASSEGLAGVTGELFF.

This clone was found a few times. Distinct nucleotide sequences in the sample also encode this CDR3. This chain links TRBV18 with TRBJ1-1; D possibly corresponds to TRBD1 (6 bases). The length of the CDR3 is 14 residues. V was shortened by 3 bases and J by 1 base, with 9 bases between the two germline ends. Per the germline V gene, CDR1 is KGHSH and CDR2 is LQKENI. The CDR3 here is CASSPPTGNTEAFF. The CDR3, as DNA: TGTGCCAGCTCACCCCCGACAGGGAACACTGAAGCTTTCTTT.

Many counts were recorded for this clone. Other DNA sequences of this sample code for an identical CDR3. This chain connects TRBV29-1 to TRBJ1-1; D may be TRBD1 (6 bases). V was trimmed by 6 bases and J by 1 base, leaving 12 bases between them. Germline assignment: CDR1 SQVTM and CDR2 ANQGSEA. This CDR3 comprises 13 residues. In DNA, the CDR3 is TGCAGCGTAGCTTGGGGGCCGAACACTGAAGCTTTCTTT. Protein product: CSVAWGPNTEAFF.

This clone was detected a few times. Other DNA sequences in the sample encode the same CDR3. This chain links TRBV5-1 with TRBJ2-1; 8 bases fit TRBD1. J was trimmed by 1 base and V by 3 bases; bases with no gene match: 3. Germline V gene sequence: CDR1 SGHRS, CDR2 YFSETQ. The CDR3 is made up of 15 amino acids. The CDR3 here is CASSWGDRSYNEQFF. DNA for the CDR3: TGCGCCAGCAGCTGGGGGGACAGGTCCTACAATGAGCAGTTCTTC. The whole variable domain, remainder taken from reference TRBV5-1 and TRBJ2-1, is KAGVTQTPRYLIKTRGQQVTLSCSPISGHRSVSWYQQTPGQGLQFLFEYFSETQRNKGNFPGRFSGRQFSNSRSEMNVSTLELGDSALYLCASSWGDRSYNEQFFGPGTRLTVL.

This sequence joins TRBV5-1 and TRBJ2-3; 8 nucleotides line up with TRBD2. V dropped 0 bases and J dropped 5; count of bases not matched to a gene: 11. Germline CDR1 SGHRS, CDR2 YFSETQ. This CDR3 contains 17 residues. The CDR3 sequence: CASSLAVSGSLLDTQYF. Written as DNA, the CDR3 is TGCGCCAGCAGCTTGGCCGTCAGCGGGAGTCTTCTAGATACGCAGTATTTT.

This clone was seen many times. V is TRBV7-3 and J is TRBJ2-5; unclear D gene. Per the germline V gene, CDR1 is SGHTA and CDR2 is FQGTGA. V dropped 4 bases and J dropped 9 bases, with 12 bases sitting between them. The CDR3 has 12 amino acids. CDR3 sequence (DNA): TGTGCCAGCAGCTCGACCACCCGGGCCCAGTACTTC. This sequence encodes CASSSTTRAQYF. Full variable domain (outside the CDR3, taken from reference TRBV7-3 and TRBJ2-5): GAGVSQTPSNKVTEKGKYVELRCDPISGHTALYWYRQSLGQGPEFLIYFQGTGAADDSGLPNDRFFAVRPEGSVSTLKIQRTERGDSAVYLCASSSTTRAQYFGPGTRLLVL.

Notes on this clone: Other nucleotide sequences in the sample specify the same CDR3. This chain links TRBV18 with TRBJ1-5; weak D call: TRBD1 (6 bases). CDR1 is KGHSH, CDR2 LQKENI, per germline. With 2 bases removed from V and 2 bases from J, the gap between germline ends came to 7 bases. CDR3 length: 14 amino acids. CDR3 nucleotide sequence: TGTGCCAGCTCACCATCAGGGGGCAATCAGCCCCAGCATTTT. Protein sequence: CASSPSGGNQPQHF.

This clone was counted at least ten times. The rearrangement links TRBV18 to TRBJ1-2; maybe TRBD1 (6 bases). Between the trimmed V and J ends, which lost 4 bases and 4 bases, there was a span of 19 bases. Looked up from germline, CDR1 is KGHSH and CDR2 is LQKENI. The CDR3 extends over 16 amino acids. The CDR3 DNA sequence: TGTGCCAGCTCACTTCCCGGGACAACCCAAGGCTATGGCTACACCTTC. Translated, it gives CASSLPGTTQGYGYTF.

This clone was seen repeatedly, ten times or more. The chain has TRBV2 and TRBJ1-5; tentatively, D is TRBD1 (5 bases). The CDR3 totals 13 residues. The V gene lost 3 bases and the J gene lost 8 bases, with 11 bases spanning the gap. The V gene's germline CDR1 is SNHLY and CDR2 FYNNEI. The CDR3 sequence is CASSDRVFEPQHF. CDR3 in DNA: TGTGCCAGCAGTGACAGGGTCTTCGAGCCCCAGCATTTT.

The J gene is TRBJ2-3, the V gene TRBV30, with TRBD2 matching over 10 bases. CDR1 GTSNPN and CDR2 SVGIG come from the germline V gene (reference sequence). The CDR3 consists of 13 residues. With V trimmed by 3 bases and J by 4 bases, 1 base remained unmatched. In nucleotides, the CDR3 is TGTGCCTGGAGGGGGACTAGCGCAGATACGCAGTATTTT. Protein: CAWRGTSADTQYF.

This clone was seen more than once but under ten times. The V gene is TRBV30, the J gene TRBJ2-5; 11 positions match TRBD2. V was pared by 7 bases and J by 3 bases, with 1 base of the junction left unmatched. CDR1 and CDR2 from the germline V gene are GTSNPN and SVGIG (reference sequence). The CDR3 runs to 12 residues. CDR3 loop: CASGLAEETQYF. The CDR3 DNA is TGTGCCTCGGGACTAGCGGAAGAGACCCAGTACTTC.